This T cell receptor beta chain was captured by sequencing in a study of blood T cells in healthy people across ages. A J-beta primer mix and a sample-barcoded 5' primer were used in a second PCR of about 7 to 12 cycles. Via MiXCR, TCRdb re-called the 5' RACE reads, giving one row per CDR3 protein. The repertoire holds about 1 million distinct CDR3 sequences, with 25% as singletons. The data were also submitted as part of a second study, on T cells of mothers and their children. As reported in that work: The people who donated were three healthy Caucasian mothers and their six children. Each 15 ul cDNA reaction used roughly 1.4 ug RNA; all RNA was used. No clone of persistent microchimeric T cells was detected.

Sample: blood. This clonotype was obtained from a girl aged 2-10 years in good health.

CDR3 residues: CASSFYSGGTTQYF. CDR3 coding DNA: TGTGCCAGCAGCTTTTACTCGGGGGGTACAACCCAGTACTTC. The chain couples TRBV7-2 to TRBJ2-5; 7 bases agree with TRBD2. Trimming cost V 3 bases and J 8 bases; bases outside gene matches: 9. In germline, CDR1 is SGHTA, CDR2 FQGNSA. The CDR3 has 14 amino acids.